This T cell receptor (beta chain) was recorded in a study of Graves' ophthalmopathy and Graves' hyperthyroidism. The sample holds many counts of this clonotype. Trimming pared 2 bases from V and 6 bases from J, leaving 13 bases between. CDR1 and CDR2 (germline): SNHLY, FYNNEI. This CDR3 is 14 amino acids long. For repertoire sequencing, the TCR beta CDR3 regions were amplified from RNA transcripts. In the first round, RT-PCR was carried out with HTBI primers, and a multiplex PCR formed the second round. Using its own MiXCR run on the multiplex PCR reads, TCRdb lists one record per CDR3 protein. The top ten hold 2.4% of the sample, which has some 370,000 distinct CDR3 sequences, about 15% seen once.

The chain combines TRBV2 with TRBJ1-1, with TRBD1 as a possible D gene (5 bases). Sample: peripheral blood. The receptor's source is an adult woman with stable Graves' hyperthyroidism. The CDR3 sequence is CASSELGVQPEAFF. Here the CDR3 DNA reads TGTGCCAGCAGTGAATTGGGGGTGCAGCCTGAAGCTTTCTTT.